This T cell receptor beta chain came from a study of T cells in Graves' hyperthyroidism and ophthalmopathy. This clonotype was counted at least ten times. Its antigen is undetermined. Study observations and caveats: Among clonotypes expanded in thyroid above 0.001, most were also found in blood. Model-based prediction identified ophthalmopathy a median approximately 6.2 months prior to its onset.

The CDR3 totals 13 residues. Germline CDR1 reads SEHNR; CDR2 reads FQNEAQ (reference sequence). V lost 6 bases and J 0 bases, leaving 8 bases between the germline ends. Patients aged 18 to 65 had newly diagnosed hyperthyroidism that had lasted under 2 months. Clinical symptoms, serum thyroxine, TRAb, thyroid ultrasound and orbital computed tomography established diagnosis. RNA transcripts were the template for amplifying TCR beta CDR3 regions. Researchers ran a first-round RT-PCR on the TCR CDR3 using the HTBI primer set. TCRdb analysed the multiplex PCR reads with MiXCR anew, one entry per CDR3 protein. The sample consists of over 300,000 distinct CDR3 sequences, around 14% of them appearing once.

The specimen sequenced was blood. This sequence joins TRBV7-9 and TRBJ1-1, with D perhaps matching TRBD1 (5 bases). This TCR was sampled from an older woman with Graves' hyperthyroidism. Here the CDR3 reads CASRRQMNTEAFF. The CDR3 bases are TGTGCCAGCAGACGACAGATGAACACTGAAGCTTTCTTT.